The count of the clone carrying this T cell receptor (beta chain) is one. Antigen unknown. These data come from a study of early stage breast cancer tumors. Across the study: Among around 12 ER+/PR+/HER2- tumors, eight were ductal, four lobular. Roughly 10-fold was the mean read coverage per sample. Notes on the study in general: Compared with adjacent normal breast tissue, tumors showed roughly 2.4-fold greater T cell density and higher clonality. Commonly generated sequences made up most enriched TCRB sequences shared between patients.

The V end was cut by 3 bases, the J end by 3 bases, with 3 bases between. CDR1 is LNHDA, CDR2 SQIVND, per germline (reference sequence). CDR3 length equals 12 residues. The protocol was immunoSEQ multiplex PCR, while the TCRdb copy is restricted to in-frame clones and leaves out a portion. The data contain about 72,000 clones, approximately 79% of them singletons. The sequence was collected from a person in their sixties or seventies with breast cancer. Sample: blood. J is TRBJ1-3 and V is TRBV19, with D unclear. CDR3 sequence reads: CASSISGNTIYF. For the CDR3, the DNA is TGTGCCAGTAGTATCAGTGGAAACACCATATATTTT.